The 23 T cell receptor beta chains given below trace back to one sample, sequenced in a study of T cell responses to AZD1222 COVID-19 vaccine. The protocol was immunoSEQ multiplex PCR, while the TCRdb copy is restricted to in-frame clones and leaves out a portion. The profile shows over 90,000 clones, about 87% of them singletons. Source: peripheral blood, taken on day 0 of AZD1222 vaccination. Every receptor here comes from an adult in good health.

This chain uses TRBV12-3 or TRBV12-4 with TRBJ2-2; maybe TRBD2 (6 bases). CDR3 length equals 11 residues. Trimming removed 10 bases at V and 6 bases at J, with 9 bases between. CDR3 region: CANRGSGELFF. In DNA, the CDR3 is TGTGCCAACCGGGGGTCCGGGGAGCTGTTTTTT.

This rearrangement joins TRBV6-2 or TRBV6-3 to TRBJ2-3, with D maybe TRBD1 (5 bases). Germline-derived CDR1 and CDR2 are MNHEY and SVGEGT. There are 15 residues in the CDR3. The V gene lost 1 base and the J gene lost 4 bases, with 12 bases spanning the gap. The CDR3 coding sequence is TGTGCCAGCAGTTACTGGCAGGGCCGGGCAGATACGCAGTATTTT. Protein: CASSYWQGRADTQYF.

This rearrangement joins TRBV4-1 to TRBJ1-3; maybe TRBD1 (5 bases). CDR1 is MGHRA, CDR2 YSYEKL, per germline. V lost 1 base and J 1 base, leaving 14 bases between the germline ends. The CDR3 has 17 amino acids. CDR3 loop: CASSQGGRERSGNTIYF. CDR3 coding DNA: TGCGCCAGCAGCCAAGGGGGCAGGGAAAGATCTGGAAACACCATATATTTT.

This clone was detected only a few times. The CDR3: CASSENSGGYEQYF. The CDR3 coding sequence is TGTGCCAGCAGTGAAAATTCGGGAGGCTACGAGCAGTACTTC. The chain couples TRBV6-1 to TRBJ2-7, with TRBD2 matching over 7 bases. Looked up from germline, CDR1 is MNHNS and CDR2 is SASEGT. Trimming took 2 bases from V and 3 from J; bases not matched to a gene: 4. CDR3 length: 14 residues.

This clone was counted a single time. At one end, the junction sequence differs from germline, possibly due to a read error. This chain links TRBV7-7 with TRBJ1-4; D perhaps matches TRBD1 (5 bases). CDR3 length: 13 amino acids. The V gene's germline CDR1 is SSHAT and CDR2 FNYEAQ (reference sequence). Here the CDR3 reads CASSLGYREKLFF. CDR3 bases: TGTGCTAGCAGCTTAGGCTACAGGGAAAAACTGTTTTTT.

This chain links TRBV4-2 with TRBJ2-3; 16 nucleotides agree with TRBD2. The CDR3 consists of 19 residues. Losses at the gene ends were 4 bases for V and 2 bases for J; bases not matched to a gene: 9. Germline lookup yields CDR1 LGHNA and CDR2 YNFKEQ. For the CDR3, the DNA is TGTGCCAGCAGCCCGACGGGGACTAGCGGGGGGGTGACCACAGATACGCAGTATTTT. Translating it yields CASSPTGTSGGVTTDTQYF.

This clone was counted once. The V call is TRBV6-2 or TRBV6-3, the J call TRBJ2-7; D is undetermined. The germline CDR1 and CDR2 sequences are MNHEY and SVGEGT. The V end lost 6 bases, the J end lost 6 bases, and 12 bases lay between the germline ends. The length of the CDR3 is 12 residues. The CDR3 here is CASRPNIGEQYF. CDR3 sequence (DNA): TGTGCCAGCAGGCCTAATATCGGCGAGCAGTACTTC.

This chain links TRBV2 with TRBJ1-2; possibly TRBD1 for D (6 bases). Trimming shortened V by 7 bases and J by 8 bases, and 17 bases separated the two germline ends. The CDR3 loop spans 13 amino acids. Germline CDR1 SNHLY, CDR2 FYNNEI. The DNA for the CDR3 is TGTGCCAGCATCTTAGAGGTGGGGGCCGGCTACACCTTC. As protein: CASILEVGAGYTF.

This chain links TRBV18 with TRBJ2-7; D remains unclear. The CDR3 consists of 14 residues. V was pared by 0 bases and J by 3 bases, with 9 bases between. Germline CDR1 KGHSH, CDR2 LQKENI. CDR3 nucleotide sequence: TGTGCCAGCTCACCACCGGCTACAGTCTACGAGCAGTACTTC. This encodes CASSPPATVYEQYF. The full variable domain, in which reference TRBV18 and TRBJ2-7 provide the parts outside the CDR3, is NAGVMQNPRHLVRRRGQEARLRCSPMKGHSHVYWYRQLPEEGLKFMVYLQKENIIDESGMPKERFSAEFPKEGPSILRIQQVVRGDSAAYFCASSPPATVYEQYFGPGTRLTVT.

J is TRBJ2-1 and V is TRBV6-5; D is unclear. Germline-derived CDR1 and CDR2 are MNHEY and SVGAGI. Trimming removed 2 bases from V and 4 bases from J, with 9 bases in between. The CDR3 runs 14 residues. CDR3 residues: CASSYNKRYNEQFF. The CDR3 DNA reads as TGTGCCAGCAGTTACAATAAGAGGTACAATGAGCAGTTCTTC.

The rearrangement uses TRBV5-6 and TRBJ1-1; D is undetermined. Trimming took off 1 base at V and 7 bases at J, with 5 bases between the two ends. The CDR3 is 11 amino acids. From germline, CDR1 is SGHDT and CDR2 YYEEEE. The CDR3 bases are TGTGCCAGCAGCTTGCTAGGTGAAGCTTTCTTT. This translates into CASSLLGEAFF.

The chain uses TRBV6-5 and TRBJ2-7, with D maybe TRBD1 (5 bases). The CDR3 runs 15 residues. V was clipped by 3 bases and J by 1 base, with 13 bases between them. Germline lookup yields CDR1 MNHEY and CDR2 SVGAGI. In nucleotides, the CDR3 is TGTGCCAGCAGTTATGGGGCAGGAGCTTCCTACGAGCAGTACTTC. This sequence encodes CASSYGAGASYEQYF.

This chain links TRBV6-6 with TRBJ2-7; D gene unclear. The CDR3 is made up of 13 amino acids. V lost 0 bases and J lost 6, with 9 bases in between. CDR1 is MNHNY, CDR2 SVGAGI, per germline (reference sequence). The CDR3 sequence is CASSYSNELEQYF. Written as DNA, the CDR3 is TGTGCCAGCAGTTACTCGAACGAACTCGAGCAGTACTTC.

The rearrangement uses TRBV19 and TRBJ1-5, with 9 bases matching TRBD1. CDR1 and CDR2 from the germline V gene are LNHDA and SQIVND (reference sequence). The trim removed 6 bases at V and 2 bases at J, leaving 8 bases unmatched. The CDR3 covers 16 residues. CDR3 DNA: TGTGCCAGTAGCCACCGGGACAGGGCGGGCAATCAGCCCCAGCATTTT. Amino acid sequence: CASSHRDRAGNQPQHF.

For the CDR3, the DNA is TGTGCCAGCAGCTTATCAGGTCGAGCAACCTCTGGAAACACCATATATTTT. Protein: CASSLSGRATSGNTIYF. The chain carries TRBV7-2 and TRBJ1-3; D is unclear. This CDR3 spans 17 amino acids. V shed 2 bases and J shed 0 bases, with 14 bases lying between them. Germline CDR1 is SGHTA and CDR2 is FQGNSA.

The V call is TRBV6-1, the J call TRBJ2-6; D remains ambiguous. Trimming took 0 bases from V and 0 from J, leaving 6 bases between them. Germline CDR1 MNHNS, CDR2 SASEGT. The CDR3 consists of 16 residues. The CDR3 spells CASSEAYPSGANVLTF. DNA of the CDR3: TGTGCCAGCAGTGAAGCGTACCCCTCTGGGGCCAACGTCCTGACTTTC.

This chain connects TRBV6-1 to TRBJ1-2; weak D call: TRBD1 (5 bases). The germline V gene has CDR1 MNHNS and CDR2 SASEGT. The germline V and J ends were trimmed by 3 bases and 7 bases, with 24 bases remaining between them. This CDR3 is built from 17 residues. DNA of the CDR3: TGTGCCAGCAGTGACCCCTTGGGGCAGGGAGGAGGGATTGGCTACACCTTC. This codes for CASSDPLGQGGGIGYTF.

Details on this clone: One junction end does not reproduce the germline sequence, and a read error may be involved. The chain has TRBV7-7 and TRBJ2-2, with 7 bases fitting TRBD1. The CDR3 spans 18 residues. Germline V gene lookup returns CDR1 SSHAT and CDR2 FNYEAQ (reference sequence). In DNA form, the CDR3 reads TGTGCTAGCAGCCACAGGGGTCCCCAGTTCGCGAACACCGGGGAGCTGTTTTTT. Translation: CASSHRGPQFANTGELFF.

The rearrangement uses TRBV11-2 and TRBJ1-5, with D maybe TRBD1 (5 bases). The CDR3 is 12 amino acids. Trimming took off 5 bases at V and 9 bases at J, with 11 bases between the two ends. The germline V gene has CDR1 SGHAT and CDR2 FQNNGV. CDR3 in DNA: TGTGCCAGCAGCCAGGGAAGACGGCCCCAGCATTTT. Its translation is CASSQGRRPQHF.

The chain uses TRBV9 and TRBJ2-2; unclear D gene. Trimming pared 0 bases from V and 6 bases from J, leaving 9 bases between. The CDR3 sequence is 14 residues long. CDR1 is SGDLS and CDR2 is YYNGEE in the germline V gene. This CDR3 is CASSVGRIPGELFF. The DNA for the CDR3 is TGTGCCAGCAGCGTAGGACGAATACCCGGGGAGCTGTTTTTT.

This clone was seen just once. V and J are TRBV19 and TRBJ1-4, with no clear D. V lost 4 bases, J lost 0 bases, and 9 bases lay in between. The CDR3 consists of 15 residues. From germline, CDR1 is LNHDA and CDR2 SQIVND (reference sequence). The CDR3 DNA follows: TGTGCCAGTAGTACGTCCGTTTCAACTAATGAAAAACTGTTTTTT. Translated: CASSTSVSTNEKLFF.

The J gene is TRBJ1-2, the V gene TRBV4-3; 9 bases agree with TRBD1. The CDR3 is made up of 13 amino acids. Trimming took 5 bases from V and 4 from J; bases not matched to a gene: 2. Germline V gives CDR1 LGHNA, CDR2 YSLEER. The CDR3 DNA follows: TGCGCCAGCAGCTCGGACAGGGGCTATGGCTACACCTTC. Translation gives CASSSDRGYGYTF.

The chain is built from TRBV7-9 and TRBJ1-6; 7 bases are a match to TRBD1. The CDR3 loop spans 13 amino acids. Germline loops: CDR1 SEHNR, CDR2 FQNEAQ (reference sequence). J was trimmed by 9 bases and V by 5 bases; bases with no gene match: 4. The CDR3 is CASSAGGGSPLHF. CDR3 nucleotide sequence: TGTGCCAGCAGCGCAGGGGGGGGTTCACCCCTCCACTTT.